This T cell receptor beta chain derives from a study of Ad26.COV2.S vaccination and SARS-CoV-2 variants. Treatment noted: around 19 received Ad26.COV2.S at low or high dose, single or two shots; five or six received placebo; per-sample allocation not given. After the first vaccine or placebo injection, samples were drawn on day 63. Measured with immunoSEQ multiplex PCR; TCRdb has only the in-frame clones, and not every one. Altogether hundreds of thousands of clones are present, 75% to 90% being singletons, with the ten largest covering about 2.7%. Sequencing used peripheral blood, obtained in a trial of Ad26.COV2.S vaccine versus placebo. The TCR originated in a person between 18 and 60 years old who received the Ad26.COV2.S COVID-19 vaccine or a placebo.

Here the CDR3 reads CSVDGQADEAFF. The CDR3 DNA reads TGCAGCGTTGACGGTCAGGCAGATGAAGCTTTCTTT. The genes are TRBV29-1 and TRBJ1-1; D gene ambiguous. The CDR3 runs to 12 residues. Trimming left V 3 bases short and J 7 bases short, with 12 bases between. The V gene's germline CDR1 is SQVTM and CDR2 ANQGSEA.